The 24 T cell receptor beta chains presented below share a single source sample, sequenced in a study of T cell responses to AZD1222 COVID-19 vaccine. The table came from immunoSEQ multiplex PCR; TCRdb's copy has only in-frame clones and leaves some out. The sample shows roughly 100,000 clones, over 75% of them seen only once. The sequencing here drew on peripheral blood, taken on day 0 of AZD1222 vaccination. The receptors were gathered from an adult in good health.

This clone was seen once. V usage is TRBV4-3 and J usage is TRBJ2-7; TRBD1 aligns across 7 bases. The V and J ends lost 0 bases and 4 bases, in that order; junction bases with no gene match: 6. The length of the CDR3 is 15 residues. Germline V gene data show CDR1 as LGHNA and CDR2 as YSLEER. CDR3 DNA sequence: TGCGCCAGCAGCCAAGAGAGGGACAGTATTTACGAGCAGTACTTC. Its protein product is CASSQERDSIYEQYF.

This clone is a singleton in its sample. This chain joins TRBV5-1 and TRBJ2-3; D ambiguous. CDR3 length equals 13 residues. The V end lost 4 bases, the J end lost 6 bases, and 12 bases lay between the germline ends. The germline V gene encodes CDR1 SGHRS and CDR2 YFSETQ. CDR3 amino acids: CASSDPGADTQYF. The CDR3, as DNA: TGCGCCAGCAGCGACCCTGGAGCTGATACGCAGTATTTT.

The V gene is TRBV6-4, the J gene TRBJ1-6, with TRBD1 matching 9 bases. In germline, CDR1 is MRHNA, CDR2 SNTAGT. The V segment lost 8 bases and the J segment 11 bases; nucleotides outside the gene matches: 16. The CDR3 runs to 16 residues. The CDR3 DNA reads as TGTGCCAGCGGTGGCATCCCCCGGGACAGGGTGCCACCCCTCCACTTT. Its translation: CASGGIPRDRVPPLHF.

This clone turned up a few times. This rearrangement joins TRBV3-1 (or the pseudogene TRBV3-2) to TRBJ1-1; D remains ambiguous. The V end was cut by 3 bases, the J end by 4 bases, with 6 bases between. The germline V gene has CDR1 LGHDT and CDR2 YNNKEL (reference sequence). The CDR3 runs 12 residues. Written as DNA, the CDR3 is TGTGCCAGCAGCCAGCTGGGCACTGAAGCTTTCTTT. Amino acid sequence: CASSQLGTEAFF.

J is TRBJ2-3 and V is TRBV6-6; weak D call: TRBD1 (5 bases). The V end lost 6 bases, the J end lost 5 bases, and 9 bases lay between the germline ends. The germline V gene encodes CDR1 MNHNY and CDR2 SVGAGI (reference sequence). This CDR3 contains 12 residues. The CDR3, as DNA: TGTGCCAGCAGCAAAACAGGAGATACGCAGTATTTT. Amino acids: CASSKTGDTQYF.

This chain links TRBV6-4 with TRBJ1-5; D gene ambiguous. CDR1 and CDR2 from the germline V gene are MRHNA and SNTAGT. There are 13 residues in the CDR3. The V end was cut by 6 bases, the J end by 3 bases, with 9 bases between. The CDR3 region is CASSRELNQPQHF. CDR3 DNA sequence: TGTGCCAGCAGCCGGGAGCTCAATCAGCCCCAGCATTTT.

This clone was observed once. V usage is TRBV11-2 and J usage is TRBJ1-4; D is perhaps TRBD1 (5 bases). V lost 0 bases and J 14 bases, leaving 13 bases between the germline ends. This CDR3 contains 13 residues. Germline V gene data show CDR1 as SGHAT and CDR2 as FQNNGV. CDR3 sequence reads: CASSLESAGQLFF. The DNA for the CDR3 is TGTGCCAGCAGCTTAGAATCGGCAGGGCAGCTGTTTTTT.

The rearrangement links TRBV29-1 to TRBJ2-1; 11 bases are shared with TRBD2. The CDR3 totals 19 residues. V lost 2 bases, J lost 0 bases, and 12 bases stayed unmatched. Germline loops: CDR1 SQVTM, CDR2 ANQGSEA. The DNA for the CDR3 is TGCAGCGTTGAATCTTCCGGACTAGCGGGTCTGAGCTCCTACAATGAGCAGTTCTTC. The encoded protein is CSVESSGLAGLSSYNEQFF.

The chain is built from TRBV7-2 and TRBJ2-7; D ambiguous. This CDR3 is 11 amino acids long. CDR1 is SGHTA, CDR2 FQGNSA, per germline. Trimming left V 3 bases short and J 3 bases short, with 3 bases between. CDR3 amino acids: CASSFNYEQYF. DNA for the CDR3: TGTGCCAGCAGCTTCAACTACGAGCAGTACTTC.

The rearrangement joins TRBV19 to TRBJ1-5; 10 nucleotides match TRBD1. This CDR3 has 17 residues. In germline, CDR1 is LNHDA, CDR2 SQIVND (reference sequence). J gave up 6 bases and V 3 bases, and 11 bases lay outside the gene matches. CDR3 bases: TGTGCCAGTAGTATCGCCCGCCGGACAGGGGGTGGTCAGCCCCAGCATTTT. Amino acid sequence: CASSIARRTGGGQPQHF.

The chain combines TRBV4-1 with TRBJ1-1, with D possibly TRBD1 on 6 matching bases. Germline loops: CDR1 MGHRA, CDR2 YSYEKL. Trimming cost V 2 bases and J 13 bases, with 23 bases left between them. There are 15 residues in the CDR3. The CDR3 sequence is CASSQITQGAARDFF. In nucleotides, the CDR3 is TGCGCCAGCAGCCAAATTACACAGGGAGCCGCCCGCGATTTCTTT.

V gene TRBV2 combines with J gene TRBJ1-2; D remains ambiguous. V lost 8 bases and J 4 bases, leaving 11 bases between the germline ends. The CDR3 has 12 residues. The germline V gene has CDR1 SNHLY and CDR2 FYNNEI. The DNA of the CDR3 is TGTGCCAGCCTTAGGGAGCCCTATGGCTACACCTTC. This sequence encodes CASLREPYGYTF.

The rearrangement joins TRBV19 to TRBJ2-6; D remains ambiguous. Trimming took 2 bases from V and 4 from J, leaving 9 bases between them. The CDR3 consists of 15 residues. Germline V gene sequence: CDR1 LNHDA, CDR2 SQIVND (reference sequence). The CDR3 DNA reads TGTGCCAGTAGTATATCAACCGCCGGGGCCAACGTCCTGACTTTC. Translating gives CASSISTAGANVLTF.

The CDR3 region is CASSIRADQPQHF. DNA of the CDR3: TGTGCCAGTAGTATACGGGCCGATCAGCCCCAGCATTTT. V usage is TRBV19 and J usage is TRBJ1-5; the D is unclear. Germline V gives CDR1 LNHDA, CDR2 SQIVND (reference sequence). This CDR3 region has 13 residues. V shed 2 bases and J shed 5 bases, with 7 bases lying between them.

The chain employs TRBV4-3 and TRBJ2-3; maybe TRBD2 (6 bases). Looked up from germline, CDR1 is LGHNA and CDR2 is YSLEER. The CDR3 runs to 15 residues. Trimming removed 0 bases at V and 6 bases at J, with 13 bases between. The CDR3 region is CASSQDRLGGDTQYF. CDR3 DNA sequence: TGCGCCAGCAGCCAAGATCGTTTGGGGGGTGATACGCAGTATTTT.

The rearrangement uses TRBV2 and TRBJ1-1; unclear D gene. CDR1 and CDR2 (germline): SNHLY, FYNNEI. Trimming cost V 2 bases and J 1 base, with 11 bases left between them. The CDR3 runs 15 residues. As DNA, the CDR3 is TGTGCCAGCAGTGAATATCAAGTATCGAACACTGAAGCTTTCTTT. Protein sequence: CASSEYQVSNTEAFF.

The J gene is TRBJ1-6, the V gene TRBV4-1, with 7 nucleotides matching TRBD1. Germline V CDR1 and CDR2: MGHRA, YSYEKL. V lost 5 bases to trimming and J lost 12 bases; unmatched junction nucleotides: 10. This CDR3 has 14 amino acids. CDR3 sequence: CASSNPTGSGPLHF. CDR3 in DNA: TGCGCCAGCAGCAACCCGACAGGGAGCGGACCCCTCCACTTT.

The chain is built from TRBV4-1 and TRBJ1-1; the D is unclear. V was clipped by 0 bases and J by 0 bases, with 14 bases between them. Per the germline V gene, CDR1 is MGHRA and CDR2 is YSYEKL. This CDR3 comprises 17 residues. CDR3 bases: TGCGCCAGCAGCCAAGATATTACAGATAGATTGAACACTGAAGCTTTCTTT. Protein product: CASSQDITDRLNTEAFF.

The chain couples TRBV24-1 to TRBJ2-5; the match to TRBD1 covers 8 bases. The CDR3 loop spans 14 amino acids. The V gene's germline CDR1 is KGHDR and CDR2 SFDVKD. Losses at the gene ends were 6 bases for V and 3 bases for J; bases not matched to a gene: 5. CDR3 sequence reads: CATSPRGLEETQYF. Written as DNA, the CDR3 is TGTGCCACCAGTCCCAGGGGGCTCGAAGAGACCCAGTACTTC.

The gene calls are TRBV6-5 and TRBJ2-7, with 10 bases identical to TRBD1. The J segment lost 7 bases and the V segment lost 2 bases, leaving 11 bases of the junction unmatched. The length of the CDR3 is 16 residues. Germline CDR1 MNHEY, CDR2 SVGAGI. CDR3 bases: TGTGCCAGCAGTTACGTCAGCGGACAGGGGGAATGGGAGCAGTACTTC. It yields the protein CASSYVSGQGEWEQYF.

V gene TRBV12-5 combines with J gene TRBJ2-1, with 12 bases matching TRBD2. CDR1 LGHNT and CDR2 FRNRAP come from the germline V gene. The CDR3 sequence is 17 residues long. With 3 bases clipped from V and 0 bases from J, the junction kept 3 bases outside the gene matches. The CDR3 is CASGFTTSGSSYNEQFF. DNA for the CDR3: TGTGCTAGTGGTTTTACGACTAGCGGGAGCTCCTACAATGAGCAGTTCTTC.

V is TRBV4-1 and J is TRBJ2-1; D is tentatively TRBD1 or TRBD2 (5 bases each). Trimming took 1 base from V and 6 from J, leaving 10 bases between them. Per germline, CDR1 MGHRA and CDR2 YSYEKL. The CDR3 is made up of 14 amino acids. In DNA, the CDR3 is TGCGCCAGCAGCCAAGTTAGTGGGGGCAATGAGCAGTTCTTC. Amino acid sequence: CASSQVSGGNEQFF.

The CDR3 DNA reads TGTGCCAGCAGCCCGATGGGGGTAAATCAGCCCCAGCATTTT. This sequence encodes CASSPMGVNQPQHF. The rearrangement uses TRBV3-1 (or the pseudogene TRBV3-2) and TRBJ1-5; perhaps TRBD1 as D (5 bases). The ends were cut back, 4 bases at V and 4 bases at J, with 11 bases in the middle. Germline V lookup: CDR1 LGHDT, CDR2 YNNKEL (reference sequence). CDR3 length: 14 residues.

The CDR3 coding sequence is TGCGCCAGCAGATCGCGGGTTGGCGGGAGACGGGCAGATACGCAGTATTTT. Its translation is CASRSRVGGRRADTQYF. The rearrangement links TRBV10-2 to TRBJ2-3; 7 bases are a match to TRBD2. This CDR3 contains 17 residues. Germline V gene sequence: CDR1 WSHSY, CDR2 SAAADI. The J segment lost 4 bases and the V segment lost 6 bases, leaving 16 bases of the junction unmatched.